Shown below are 31 T cell receptor beta chains from a single sample sequenced in a study of technical replicates of blood from a few donors. The protocol was immunoSEQ multiplex PCR, while the TCRdb copy is restricted to in-frame clones and leaves out a portion. The sample consists of tens of thousands of clones, approximately 95% of them appearing once. Sequencing used T cells isolated from PBMCs. The receptors come from a human donor in good health.

CDR3 loop: CASSLGSFAFF. The CDR3 DNA sequence: TGTGCCAGCAGCTTGGGGAGTTTCGCTTTCTTT. The chain recombines TRBV5-4 with TRBJ1-1; the D is unclear. Germline CDR1 reads SGHNT; CDR2 reads YYREEE (reference sequence). With 0 bases removed from V and 11 bases from J, the gap between germline ends came to 8 bases. This CDR3 region has 11 residues.

V gene TRBV28 combines with J gene TRBJ1-3; 7 nucleotides match TRBD1. Losses at the gene ends were 6 bases for V and 5 bases for J; bases not matched to a gene: 7. The germline CDR1 and CDR2 sequences are MDHEN and SYDVKM. The CDR3 length is 14 residues. The CDR3 DNA reads as TGTGCCAGCAGCTCTGACAGGGTGAGAAACACCATATATTTT. It is translated as CASSSDRVRNTIYF.

The CDR3 nucleotides are TGTGCCAGCAGCAAAGCTTCGACAGGGGGCTATGGCTACACCTTC. It specifies CASSKASTGGYGYTF. This chain joins TRBV21-1 and TRBJ1-2; the table's TRBD1 call for D was not verified on the DNA. TRBV21-1 is an annotated pseudogene. The CDR3 covers 15 residues.

The chain has TRBV7-9 and TRBJ2-1, with 10 positions matching TRBD2. The V segment lost 5 bases and the J segment 2 bases; nucleotides outside the gene matches: 3. The CDR3 loop spans 15 amino acids. CDR1 and CDR2 (germline): SEHNR, FQNEAQ (reference sequence). The DNA of the CDR3 is TGTGCCAGCAGCGCGGGACTAGCGACCTACAATGAGCAGTTCTTC. Translating it yields CASSAGLATYNEQFF.

V gene TRBV4-1 combines with J gene TRBJ1-2; no clear D gene. V was shortened by 0 bases and J by 4 bases, with 9 bases between the two germline ends. This CDR3 is built from 14 residues. Germline V lookup: CDR1 MGHRA, CDR2 YSYEKL. The CDR3 spells CASSQEQRFYGYTF. As DNA, the CDR3 is TGCGCCAGCAGCCAAGAACAGCGGTTCTATGGCTACACCTTC.

This rearrangement joins TRBV9 to TRBJ2-3, with 13 bases lining up with TRBD2. This CDR3 region has 15 residues. Germline CDR1 reads SGDLS; CDR2 reads YYNGEE. V was pared by 10 bases and J by 4 bases, with 9 bases of the junction left unmatched. CDR3 region: CAGSRLAGGADTQYF. The CDR3 DNA is TGTGCCGGGAGTAGACTAGCGGGAGGTGCAGATACGCAGTATTTT.

The chain uses TRBV6-5 and TRBJ1-1; D unresolved. This CDR3 spans 14 amino acids. Trimming cost V 2 bases and J 1 base, with 8 bases left between them. Germline V gene lookup returns CDR1 MNHEY and CDR2 SVGAGI. The CDR3 coding sequence is TGTGCCAGCAGTTACACATACAAGAACACTGAAGCTTTCTTT. Protein: CASSYTYKNTEAFF.

This chain uses TRBV18 with TRBJ2-3; D gene unclear. The CDR3 loop spans 11 amino acids. Trimming pared 6 bases from V and 11 bases from J, leaving 12 bases between. CDR1 and CDR2 (germline): KGHSH, LQKENI. The CDR3 DNA reads TGTGCCAGCTCCCCTTTAGTCGGGCAGTATTTT. Amino acids: CASSPLVGQYF.

The chain has TRBV5-1 and TRBJ2-7; D ambiguous. Germline CDR1 reads SGHRS; CDR2 reads YFSETQ. The length of the CDR3 is 12 residues. The V gene lost 3 bases and the J gene lost 4 bases, with 8 bases spanning the gap. DNA of the CDR3: TGCGCCAGCAGCTCCCAGGCTTACGAGCAGTACTTC. Translation gives CASSSQAYEQYF.

This chain joins TRBV4-3 and TRBJ2-2; 10 bases agree with TRBD2. The CDR3 totals 18 residues. The junction had 11 bases not matched to a gene; V was cut back by 1 base and J by 6 bases. CDR1 is LGHNA and CDR2 is YSLEER in the germline V gene. The CDR3 DNA reads TGCGCCAGCAGCCAAGGGCAAGGAGCGGGAGGGCCTCCCGGGGAGCTGTTTTTT. Encoded protein: CASSQGQGAGGPPGELFF.

This chain connects TRBV4-1 to TRBJ1-2; possibly TRBD1 for D (5 bases). V lost 4 bases and J lost 4, with 10 bases in between. CDR1 MGHRA and CDR2 YSYEKL come from the germline V gene. There are 13 residues in the CDR3. This chain's CDR3 is CASSLTGIYGYTF. DNA of the CDR3: TGCGCCAGCAGCCTTACAGGCATCTATGGCTACACCTTC.

The rearrangement links TRBV7-3 to TRBJ2-3; D perhaps matches TRBD1 (6 bases). CDR3 length: 14 amino acids. Germline CDR1 is SGHTA and CDR2 is FQGTGA. The V end was cut by 6 bases, the J end by 2 bases, with 12 bases between. In DNA, the CDR3 is TGTGCCAGCAGACGAACAGGGCCCACAGATACGCAGTATTTT. This sequence encodes CASRRTGPTDTQYF.

The rearrangement joins TRBV7-2 to TRBJ1-5, with 7 bases fitting TRBD1. The CDR3 consists of 14 residues. Germline values: CDR1 SGHTA, CDR2 FQGNSA. The J segment lost 7 bases and the V segment lost 5 bases, leaving 8 bases of the junction unmatched. The chain's CDR3 is CASSNGQGGQPQHF. The CDR3 bases are TGTGCCAGCAGCAATGGGCAGGGGGGACAGCCCCAGCATTTT.

The genes are TRBV11-2 and TRBJ1-1; unclear D gene. The CDR3 runs 13 residues. Germline-derived CDR1 and CDR2 are SGHAT and FQNNGV. Between the trimmed V and J ends, which lost 6 bases and 1 base, there was a span of 9 bases. CDR3 nucleotides: TGTGCCAGCAGTGAGGGATCGAACACTGAAGCTTTCTTT. This gives the protein CASSEGSNTEAFF.

The rearrangement joins TRBV13 to TRBJ2-3, with TRBD2 matching 7 bases. Trimming took 1 base from V and 2 from J; bases not matched to a gene: 9. CDR3 length: 17 amino acids. Germline CDR1 and CDR2: PRHDT and FYEKMQ (reference sequence). The CDR3 DNA sequence: TGTGCCAGCAGCTTAGTATCGGGCGGGAGCGTCACAGATACGCAGTATTTT. Protein sequence: CASSLVSGGSVTDTQYF.

V gene TRBV27 combines with J gene TRBJ1-1; TRBD1 agrees at 9 bases. The CDR3 is 18 amino acids. The germline CDR1 and CDR2 sequences are MNHEY and SMNVEV (reference sequence). J gave up 4 bases and V 4 bases, and 16 bases lay outside the gene matches. The CDR3 DNA sequence: TGTGCCAGCAGTTCTCAAGCCGGGACAGGGAAATTTGGCACTGAAGCTTTCTTT. This gives the protein CASSSQAGTGKFGTEAFF.

The rearrangement uses TRBV6-1 and TRBJ1-2; the match to TRBD1 covers 7 bases. The V and J ends lost 2 bases and 6 bases, in that order; junction bases with no gene match: 6. Germline V gene lookup returns CDR1 MNHNS and CDR2 SASEGT. The CDR3 has 14 amino acids. CDR3 region: CASSEPGTVNGYTF. The CDR3 coding sequence is TGTGCCAGCAGTGAACCCGGGACAGTCAATGGCTACACCTTC.

This chain links TRBV27 with TRBJ1-4; 8 bases map to TRBD1. Germline values: CDR1 MNHEY, CDR2 SMNVEV (reference sequence). CDR3 length equals 16 residues. The V segment lost 0 bases and the J segment 6 bases; nucleotides outside the gene matches: 6. CDR3 DNA sequence: TGTGCCAGCAGTTTATCTTTGGGGACAGGCCATGAAAAACTGTTTTTT. Encoded protein: CASSLSLGTGHEKLFF.

This clone appeared a single time. This CDR3 is CASTGTSGSEQFF. CDR3 sequence (DNA): TGTGCCAGCACCGGGACTAGCGGAAGTGAGCAGTTCTTC. The chain joins TRBV5-6 to TRBJ2-1, with 11 bases matching TRBD2. This CDR3 is 13 amino acids long. After removal of 6 bases from V and 9 bases from J, the junction contained 5 bases not matched to a gene. Germline CDR1 and CDR2: SGHDT and YYEEEE.

This chain connects TRBV9 to TRBJ1-4, with 7 bases lining up with TRBD1. Germline CDR1 reads SGDLS; CDR2 reads YYNGEE. V lost 9 bases and J lost 4; bases outside the gene matches: 6. The CDR3 spans 13 residues. CDR3 in DNA: TGTGCCACTAAGGACAGGCTTAATGAAAAACTGTTTTTT. It translates to CATKDRLNEKLFF.

The chain is built from TRBV15 and TRBJ2-1, with TRBD2 as a possible D gene (6 bases). Trimming removed 1 base from V and 4 bases from J, with 32 bases in between. Germline V gene data show CDR1 as LNHNV and CDR2 as YYDKDF (reference sequence). The CDR3 loop spans 22 amino acids. The CDR3 loop reads CATSRVGIGEEGWESLYNEQFF. CDR3 nucleotide sequence: TGTGCCACCAGCAGAGTAGGGATTGGGGAGGAAGGGTGGGAAAGCCTTTACAATGAGCAGTTCTTC.

The V gene is TRBV27, the J gene TRBJ2-3; TRBD2 is a possible D gene (5 bases). CDR3 length equals 16 residues. CDR1 MNHEY and CDR2 SMNVEV come from the germline V gene (reference sequence). Between the trimmed V and J ends, which lost 0 bases and 5 bases, there was a span of 15 bases. In DNA, the CDR3 is TGTGCCAGCAGTTTATCAGCCTATGCGGGTGTAGATACGCAGTATTTT. Encoded protein: CASSLSAYAGVDTQYF.

The J gene is TRBJ1-2, the V gene TRBV30, with 7 bases aligning to TRBD1. V was pared by 4 bases and J by 4 bases, with 3 bases of the junction left unmatched. This CDR3 contains 12 residues. In germline, CDR1 is GTSNPN, CDR2 SVGIG (reference sequence). The chain's CDR3 is CAWKRQGYGYTF. CDR3 bases: TGTGCCTGGAAAAGACAGGGCTATGGCTACACCTTC.

The chain uses TRBV29-1 and TRBJ2-3, with 9 bases that match TRBD2. Germline V CDR1 and CDR2: SQVTM, ANQGSEA. V trimming: 5 bases; J trimming: 6 bases; junction bases outside the gene matches: 6. The CDR3 is 13 residues long. In DNA form, the CDR3 reads TGCAGCGTTTCAAGCGGGAGGTCTGATACGCAGTATTTT. Translation: CSVSSGRSDTQYF.

V and J are TRBV19 and TRBJ2-3; 7 nucleotides line up with TRBD1. After removal of 5 bases from V and 2 bases from J, the junction contained 1 base not matched to a gene. CDR1 is LNHDA and CDR2 is SQIVND in the germline V gene (reference sequence). This CDR3 contains 13 residues. The CDR3 protein is CASSQGVTDTQYF. The CDR3 nucleotides read TGTGCCAGTAGTCAGGGGGTCACAGATACGCAGTATTTT.

This clone was seen a handful of times. The V call is TRBV29-1, the J call TRBJ1-1; D gene unclear. Germline lookup yields CDR1 SQVTM and CDR2 ANQGSEA. This CDR3 has 13 residues. Trimming removed 2 bases at V and 1 base at J, with 8 bases between. This CDR3 reads CSVENQANTEAFF. The CDR3 DNA reads as TGCAGCGTTGAAAATCAGGCGAACACTGAAGCTTTCTTT.

J is TRBJ2-6 and V is TRBV9; D remains ambiguous. The CDR3 runs to 18 residues. The V gene lost 3 bases and the J gene lost 0 bases, with 16 bases spanning the gap. The germline V gene has CDR1 SGDLS and CDR2 YYNGEE. This CDR3 is CASSDSKYPTSGANVLTF. For the CDR3, the DNA is TGTGCCAGCAGCGACAGCAAATATCCTACCTCTGGGGCCAACGTCCTGACTTTC.

The V call is TRBV28, the J call TRBJ2-7, with 9 bases lining up with TRBD2. Losses at the gene ends were 5 bases for V and 0 bases for J; bases not matched to a gene: 8. CDR3 size: 16 residues. The V gene's germline CDR1 is MDHEN and CDR2 SYDVKM. This chain's CDR3 is CASSLRLAESSYEQYF. The DNA of the CDR3 is TGTGCCAGCAGTCTCCGACTAGCGGAAAGCTCCTACGAGCAGTACTTC.

The chain links TRBV19 to TRBJ2-3, with TRBD2 matching 10 bases. V dropped 5 bases and J dropped 6; count of bases not matched to a gene: 5. The CDR3 is 14 amino acids. Germline values: CDR1 LNHDA, CDR2 SQIVND (reference sequence). CDR3 region: CASSLLAGRDTQYF. CDR3 nucleotide sequence: TGTGCCAGTAGTCTACTAGCGGGACGGGATACGCAGTATTTT.

The V gene is TRBV29-1, the J gene TRBJ2-7; D call uncertain. Per germline, CDR1 SQVTM and CDR2 ANQGSEA. There are 13 residues in the CDR3. Trimming left V 5 bases short and J 3 bases short, with 14 bases between. CDR3 loop: CSVKGGGIYEQYF. DNA of the CDR3: TGCAGCGTTAAAGGCGGCGGCATCTACGAGCAGTACTTC.

The chain joins TRBV7-3 to TRBJ2-2; D remains unclear. Trimming stripped 5 bases from V and 1 base from J, with 8 bases between. Germline CDR1 reads SGHTA; CDR2 reads FQGTGA. The CDR3 is 14 amino acids. CDR3 protein: CASSPLLNTGELFF. DNA for the CDR3: TGTGCCAGCAGCCCCCTTCTGAACACCGGGGAGCTGTTTTTT.